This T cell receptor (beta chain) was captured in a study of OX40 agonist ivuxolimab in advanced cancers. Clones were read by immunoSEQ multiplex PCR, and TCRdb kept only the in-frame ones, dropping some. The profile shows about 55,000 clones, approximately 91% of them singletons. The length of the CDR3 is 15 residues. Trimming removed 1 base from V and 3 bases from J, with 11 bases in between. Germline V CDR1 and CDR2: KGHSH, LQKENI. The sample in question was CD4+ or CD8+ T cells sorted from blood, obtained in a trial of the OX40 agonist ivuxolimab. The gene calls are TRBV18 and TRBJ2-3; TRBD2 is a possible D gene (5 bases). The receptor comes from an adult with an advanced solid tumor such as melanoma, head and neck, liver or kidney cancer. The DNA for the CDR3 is TGTGCCAGCTCACCACGGGAGAGTAGTACAGATACGCAGTATTTT. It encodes CASSPRESSTDTQYF.